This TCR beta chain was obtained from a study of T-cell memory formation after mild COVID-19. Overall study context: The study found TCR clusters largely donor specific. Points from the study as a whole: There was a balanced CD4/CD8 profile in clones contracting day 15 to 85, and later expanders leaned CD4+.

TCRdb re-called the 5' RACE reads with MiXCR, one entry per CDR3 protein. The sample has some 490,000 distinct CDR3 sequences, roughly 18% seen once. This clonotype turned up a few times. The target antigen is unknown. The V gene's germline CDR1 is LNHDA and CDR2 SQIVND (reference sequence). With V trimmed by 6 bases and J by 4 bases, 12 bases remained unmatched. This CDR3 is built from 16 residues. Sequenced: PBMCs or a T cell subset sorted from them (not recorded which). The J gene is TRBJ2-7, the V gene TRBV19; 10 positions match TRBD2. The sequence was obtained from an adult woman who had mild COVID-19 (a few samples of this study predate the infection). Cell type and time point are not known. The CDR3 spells CASSTPLPGLAYEQYF. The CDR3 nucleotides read TGTGCCAGTAGCACTCCTCTTCCGGGACTAGCGTACGAGCAGTACTTC.